This record concerns one T cell receptor (beta chain) sequence. Assay used: immunoSEQ multiplex PCR; TCRdb lists only in-frame clones, some missing. Of roughly 36,000 clones listed, around 91% are singletons. The sample comes from a study of T cell changes during pregnancy in multiple sclerosis. The specimen was CD8+ T cells from peripheral blood mononuclear cells, collected in the second trimester of pregnancy. The TCR was taken from a female donor with multiple sclerosis, enrolled in a pregnancy study.

CDR3: CAWSGGVDTEAFF. CDR3 nucleotides: TGTGCCTGGAGTGGAGGCGTCGACACTGAAGCTTTCTTT. The chain joins TRBV30 to TRBJ1-1, with D unclear. Germline assignment: CDR1 GTSNPN and CDR2 SVGIG (reference sequence). V was cut by 1 base and J by 3 bases, with 9 bases left in between. CDR3 length: 13 amino acids.